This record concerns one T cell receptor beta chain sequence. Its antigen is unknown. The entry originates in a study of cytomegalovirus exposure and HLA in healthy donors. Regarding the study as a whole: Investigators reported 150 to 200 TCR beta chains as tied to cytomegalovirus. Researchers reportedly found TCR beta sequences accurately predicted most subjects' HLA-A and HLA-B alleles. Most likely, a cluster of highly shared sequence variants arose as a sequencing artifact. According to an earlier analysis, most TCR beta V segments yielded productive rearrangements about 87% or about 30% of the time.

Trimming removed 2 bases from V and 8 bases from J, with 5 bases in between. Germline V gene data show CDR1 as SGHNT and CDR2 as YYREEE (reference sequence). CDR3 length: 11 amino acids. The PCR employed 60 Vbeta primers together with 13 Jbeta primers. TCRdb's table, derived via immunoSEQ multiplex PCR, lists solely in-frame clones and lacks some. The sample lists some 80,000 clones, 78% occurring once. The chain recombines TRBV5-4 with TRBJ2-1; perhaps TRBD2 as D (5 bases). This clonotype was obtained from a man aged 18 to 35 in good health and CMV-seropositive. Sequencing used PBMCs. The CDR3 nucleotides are TGTGCCAGCAGCTTCGGGGATGAGCAGTTCTTC. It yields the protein CASSFGDEQFF.